Listed below are T cell receptor beta chains from one sample, sequenced in a study of T cells in Graves' hyperthyroidism and ophthalmopathy. TCRdb reanalysed the multiplex PCR reads using MiXCR and keeps one entry per CDR3 protein. This sample has 400,000 or so distinct CDR3 sequences; roughly 15% occur once, and the top ten carry roughly a fifth. Sequenced input: blood. These receptors were obtained from a woman in her fifties or sixties with Graves' ophthalmopathy. Both conserved end residues are part of each CDR3. Each record gives: clone size, CDR3 length, V gene, J gene, D gene, CDR3 DNA, CDR3 protein. A D gene is named only where the DNA matches it firmly. Size is stated for part of the rows, as once, few or many counts, or as a class when the clone is expanded.

>.|16|TRBV5-4|TRBJ2-4|TRBD1
TGTGCCAGCAGCTTACCAGGGGGCGCAGGCAAAAACATTCAGTACTTC
CASSLPGGAGKNIQYF
>.|13|TRBV9|TRBJ2-7|.
TGTGCCAGCAGCGTAGGGGCCCCGGGCGAGCAGTACTTC
CASSVGAPGEQYF
>.|17|TRBV11-3|TRBJ1-1|.
TGTGCCAGCAGCCCCGGAGGGGCAGGCAACATGAACACTGAAGCTTTCTTT
CASSPGGAGNMNTEAFF
>.|14|TRBV11-3|TRBJ2-3|TRBD1
TGTGCCAGCAGCTTGGACAGGCCCCCGGATACGCAGTATTTT
CASSLDRPPDTQYF
>many|12|TRBV11-2|TRBJ2-3|.
TGTGCCAGCAGCTTAGCCGGACTTCTGCAGTATTTT
CASSLAGLLQYF
>many|12|TRBV3-1|TRBJ2-7|TRBD2
TGTGCCAGCAGCAGACTAGCGTTCGAGCAGTACTTC
CASSRLAFEQYF
>many|15|TRBV6-6|TRBJ2-7|TRBD1
TGTGCCAGCAGTTACTCCCCGGAGACAGGGTACGAGCAGTACTTC
CASSYSPETGYEQYF
>many|11|TRBV11-2|TRBJ2-7|.
TGTGCCAGCAGCTTCGGGTCCGAGCAGTACTTC
CASSFGSEQYF
>once|14|TRBV19|TRBJ2-5|.
TGTGCCAGTAGTATAGGACACAAACAAGAGACCCAGTACTTC
CASSIGHKQETQYF
>many|13|TRBV6-1|TRBJ1-5|.
TGTGCCAGCAGTGATAGGGGAGTACAGCCCCAGCATTTT
CASSDRGVQPQHF
>.|17|TRBV10-3|TRBJ2-7|TRBD2
TGTGCCATCAGTGAGCGGACTAGTAACGACCTAAGCTACGAGCAGTACTTC
CAISERTSNDLSYEQYF
>many|13|TRBV12-3/TRBV12-4|TRBJ1-1|TRBD1
TGTGCCAGCAGACCGGACAGGGCAAACGGAGCTTTCTTT
CASRPDRANGAFF
>many|15|TRBV12-3/TRBV12-4|TRBJ2-3|.
TGTGCCAGCAGTCCGGGGGTTCGGAGCACAGATACGCAGTATTTT
CASSPGVRSTDTQYF
>many|14|TRBV12-3/TRBV12-4|TRBJ2-7|.
TGTGCCAGCAGTTCCGGGACAAGGCGCTACGAGCAGTACTTC
CASSSGTRRYEQYF
>.|14|TRBV5-1|TRBJ2-5|.
TGCGCCAGCAGCTTGGATCCCAGTCAAGAGACCCAGTACTTC
CASSLDPSQETQYF
>few|14|TRBV2|TRBJ2-1|.
TGTGCCCCTACCGGAGCGGACTCCTACAATGAGCAGTTCTTC
CAPTGADSYNEQFF
>many|16|TRBV14|TRBJ1-1|TRBD1
TGTGCCAGCAGTCCCGGGACAGGGAGGGGGAGCACTGAAGCTTTCTTT
CASSPGTGRGSTEAFF
>few|13|TRBV11-3|TRBJ2-3|.
TGTGCCAGTAGTCCAACTCGGGCAGATACGCAGTATTTT
CASSPTRADTQYF
>.|14|TRBV7-9|TRBJ2-7|.
TGTGCCAGCAGTGAAGAGGTGGGATTGGGGGGGCAGTACTTC
CASSEEVGLGGQYF
>many|17|TRBV15|TRBJ1-2|.
TGTGCCACCAGCAGAGTGACAATCCGGGACTGGAACTATGGCTACACCTTC
CATSRVTIRDWNYGYTF
>.|15|TRBV9|TRBJ1-1|.
TGTGCCAGCAGCGTAGGAGGGGGGGGGTACACTGAAGCTTTCTTT
CASSVGGGGYTEAFF
>.|14|TRBV6-1|TRBJ1-1|.
TGTGCCAGCAGTGCCCTGGGGAGTAACACTGAAGCTTTCTTT
CASSALGSNTEAFF